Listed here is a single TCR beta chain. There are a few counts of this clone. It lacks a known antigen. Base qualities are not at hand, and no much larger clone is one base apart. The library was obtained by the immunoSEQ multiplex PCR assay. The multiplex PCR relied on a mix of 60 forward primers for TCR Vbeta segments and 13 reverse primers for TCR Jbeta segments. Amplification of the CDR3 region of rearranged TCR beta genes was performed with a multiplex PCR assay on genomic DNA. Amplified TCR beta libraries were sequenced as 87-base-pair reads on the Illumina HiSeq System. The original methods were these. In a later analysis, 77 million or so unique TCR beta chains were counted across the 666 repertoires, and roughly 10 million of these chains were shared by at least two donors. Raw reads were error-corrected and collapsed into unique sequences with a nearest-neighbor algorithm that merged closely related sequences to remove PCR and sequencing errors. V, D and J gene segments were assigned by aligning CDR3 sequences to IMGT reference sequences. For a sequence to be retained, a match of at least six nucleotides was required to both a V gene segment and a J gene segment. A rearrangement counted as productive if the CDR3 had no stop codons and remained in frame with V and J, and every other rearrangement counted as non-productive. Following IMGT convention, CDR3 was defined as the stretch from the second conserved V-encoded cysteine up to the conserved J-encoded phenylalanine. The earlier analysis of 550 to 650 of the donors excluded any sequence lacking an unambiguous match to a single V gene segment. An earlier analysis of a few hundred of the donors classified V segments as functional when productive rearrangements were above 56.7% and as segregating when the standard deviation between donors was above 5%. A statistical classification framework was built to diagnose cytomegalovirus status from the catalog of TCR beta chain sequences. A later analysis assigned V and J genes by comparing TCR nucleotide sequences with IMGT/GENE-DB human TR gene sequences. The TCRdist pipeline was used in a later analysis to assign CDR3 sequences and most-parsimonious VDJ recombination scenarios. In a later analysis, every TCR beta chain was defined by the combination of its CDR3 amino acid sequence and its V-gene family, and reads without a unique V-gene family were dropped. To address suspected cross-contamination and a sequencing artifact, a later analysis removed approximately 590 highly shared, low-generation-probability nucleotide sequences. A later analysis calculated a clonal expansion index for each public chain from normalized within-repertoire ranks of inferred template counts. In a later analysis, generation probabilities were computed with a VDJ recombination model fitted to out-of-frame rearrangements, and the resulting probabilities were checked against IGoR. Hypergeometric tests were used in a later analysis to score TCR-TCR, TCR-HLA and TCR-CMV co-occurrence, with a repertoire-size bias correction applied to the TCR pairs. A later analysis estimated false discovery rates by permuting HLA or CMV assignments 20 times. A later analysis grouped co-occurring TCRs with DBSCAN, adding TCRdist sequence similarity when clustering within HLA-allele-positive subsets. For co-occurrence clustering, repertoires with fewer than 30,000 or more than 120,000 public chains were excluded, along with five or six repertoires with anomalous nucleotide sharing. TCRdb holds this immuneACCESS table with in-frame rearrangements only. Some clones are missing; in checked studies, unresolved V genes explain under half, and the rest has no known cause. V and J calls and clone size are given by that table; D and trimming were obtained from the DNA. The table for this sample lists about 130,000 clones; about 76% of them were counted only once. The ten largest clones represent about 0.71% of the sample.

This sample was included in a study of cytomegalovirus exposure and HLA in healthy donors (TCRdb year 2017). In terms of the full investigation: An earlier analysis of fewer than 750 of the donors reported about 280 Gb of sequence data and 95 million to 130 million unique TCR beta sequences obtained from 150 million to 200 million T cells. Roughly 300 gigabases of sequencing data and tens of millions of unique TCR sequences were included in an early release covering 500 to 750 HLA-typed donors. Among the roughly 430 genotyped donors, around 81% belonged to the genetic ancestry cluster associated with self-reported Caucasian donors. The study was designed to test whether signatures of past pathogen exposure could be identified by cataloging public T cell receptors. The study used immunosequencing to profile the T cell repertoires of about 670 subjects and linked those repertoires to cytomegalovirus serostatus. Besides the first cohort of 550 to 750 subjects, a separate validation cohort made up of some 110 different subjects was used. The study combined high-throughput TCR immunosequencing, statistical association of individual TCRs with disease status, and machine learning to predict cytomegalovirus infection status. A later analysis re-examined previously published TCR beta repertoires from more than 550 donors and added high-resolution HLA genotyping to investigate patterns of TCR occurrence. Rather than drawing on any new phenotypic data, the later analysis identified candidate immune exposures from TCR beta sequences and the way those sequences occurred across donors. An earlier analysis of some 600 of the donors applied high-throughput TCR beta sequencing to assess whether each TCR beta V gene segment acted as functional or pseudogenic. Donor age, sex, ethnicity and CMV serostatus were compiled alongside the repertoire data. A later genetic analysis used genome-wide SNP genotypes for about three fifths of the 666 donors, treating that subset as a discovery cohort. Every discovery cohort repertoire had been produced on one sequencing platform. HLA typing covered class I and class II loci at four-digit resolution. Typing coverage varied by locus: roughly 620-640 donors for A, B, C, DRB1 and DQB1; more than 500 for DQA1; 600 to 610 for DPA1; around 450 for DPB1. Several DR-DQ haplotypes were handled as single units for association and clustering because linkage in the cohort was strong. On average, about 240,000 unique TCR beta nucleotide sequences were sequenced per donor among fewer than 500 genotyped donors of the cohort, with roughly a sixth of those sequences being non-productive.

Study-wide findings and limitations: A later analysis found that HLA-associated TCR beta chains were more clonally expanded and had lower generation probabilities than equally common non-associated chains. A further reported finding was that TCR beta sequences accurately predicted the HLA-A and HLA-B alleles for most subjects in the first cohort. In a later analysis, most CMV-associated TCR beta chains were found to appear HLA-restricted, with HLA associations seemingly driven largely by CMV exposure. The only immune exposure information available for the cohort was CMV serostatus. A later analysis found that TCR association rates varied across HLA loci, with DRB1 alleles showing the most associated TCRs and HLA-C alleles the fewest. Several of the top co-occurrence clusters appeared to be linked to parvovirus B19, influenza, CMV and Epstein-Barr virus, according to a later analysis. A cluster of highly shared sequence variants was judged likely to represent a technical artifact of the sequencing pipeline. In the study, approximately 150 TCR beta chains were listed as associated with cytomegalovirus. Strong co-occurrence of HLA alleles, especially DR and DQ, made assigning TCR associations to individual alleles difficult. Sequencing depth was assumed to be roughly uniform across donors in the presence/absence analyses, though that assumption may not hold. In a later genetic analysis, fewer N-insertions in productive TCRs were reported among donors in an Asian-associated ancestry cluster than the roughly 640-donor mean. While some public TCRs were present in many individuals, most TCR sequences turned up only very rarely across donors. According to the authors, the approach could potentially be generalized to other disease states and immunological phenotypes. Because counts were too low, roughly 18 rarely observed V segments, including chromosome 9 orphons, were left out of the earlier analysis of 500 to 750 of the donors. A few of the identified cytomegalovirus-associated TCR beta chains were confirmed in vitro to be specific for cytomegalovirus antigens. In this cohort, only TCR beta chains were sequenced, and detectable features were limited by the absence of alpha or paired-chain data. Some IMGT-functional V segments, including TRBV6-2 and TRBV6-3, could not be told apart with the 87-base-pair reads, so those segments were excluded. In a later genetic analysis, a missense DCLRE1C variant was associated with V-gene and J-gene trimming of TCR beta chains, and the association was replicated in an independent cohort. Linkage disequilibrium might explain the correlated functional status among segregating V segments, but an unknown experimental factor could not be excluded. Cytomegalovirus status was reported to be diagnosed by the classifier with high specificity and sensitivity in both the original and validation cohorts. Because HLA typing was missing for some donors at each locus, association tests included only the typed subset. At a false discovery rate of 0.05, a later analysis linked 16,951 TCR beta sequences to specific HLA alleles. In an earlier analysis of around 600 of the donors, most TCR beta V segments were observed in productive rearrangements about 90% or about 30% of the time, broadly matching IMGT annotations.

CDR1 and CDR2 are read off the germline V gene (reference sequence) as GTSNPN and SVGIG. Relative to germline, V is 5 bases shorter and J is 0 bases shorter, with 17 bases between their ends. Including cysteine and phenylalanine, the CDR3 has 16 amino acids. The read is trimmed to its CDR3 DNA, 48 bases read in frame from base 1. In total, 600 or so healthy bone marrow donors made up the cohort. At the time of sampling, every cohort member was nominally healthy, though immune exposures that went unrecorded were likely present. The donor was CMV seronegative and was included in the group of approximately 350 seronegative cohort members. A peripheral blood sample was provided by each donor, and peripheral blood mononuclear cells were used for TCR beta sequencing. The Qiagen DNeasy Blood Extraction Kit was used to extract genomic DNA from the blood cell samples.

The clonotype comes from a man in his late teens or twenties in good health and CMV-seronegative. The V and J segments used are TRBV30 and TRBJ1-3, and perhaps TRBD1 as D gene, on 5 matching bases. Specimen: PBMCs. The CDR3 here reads CAWGPGLPSSGNTIYF. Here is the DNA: TGTGCCTGGGGACCGGGACTGCCGAGCTCTGGAAACACCATATATTTT.